The present TCR beta chain was sequenced within a study of CD8+ T cells in alopecia areata. Study summary: The study gave treated patients oral tofacitinib at 5 to 10 mg twice daily.

The treatment is: oral pan-JAK inhibitor, 5-10 mg twice daily. It was cDNA, reverse transcribed from extracted RNA, that served as the sequencing template. Sequencing was performed with immunoSEQ multiplex PCR; in TCRdb, only in-frame clones are kept and a portion is missing. The repertoire holds some 170,000 clones, roughly 53% seen once, with more than 10% in the top ten. Trimming removed 4 bases from V and 2 bases from J, with 12 bases in between. The CDR3 runs to 13 residues. Germline CDR1 is GTSNPN and CDR2 is SVGIG (reference sequence). This sequence joins TRBV30 and TRBJ2-7; maybe TRBD1 (6 bases). Sequencing was performed on CD8+ T cells sorted from blood, taken at week 24, from a patient treated with tofacitinib. The source of this sequence is a human donor with alopecia areata. CDR3 loop: CAWTSGTTYEQYF. The CDR3 nucleotides are TGTGCCTGGACGTCCGGGACAACCTACGAGCAGTACTTC.